This T cell receptor beta chain is from a study of cytomegalovirus exposure and HLA in healthy donors. Overall study results and limits: Researchers catalogued about 150 TCR beta chains as cytomegalovirus-associated. Later analysis revealed greater clonal expansion in HLA-associated TCR beta chains than in equally common others. As was reported, the classifier diagnosed cytomegalovirus status with high specificity and sensitivity.

The PCR had 60 Vbeta and 13 Jbeta primers. This table comes from immunoSEQ multiplex PCR, and its TCRdb copy is limited to in-frame clones, with some not included. Of 150,000 to 250,000 clones listed, approximately 79% were seen once; the top ten hold less than 2%. In the case of this clone: Its antigen is undetermined.

This CDR3 is built from 14 residues. In germline, CDR1 is SGHRS, CDR2 YFSETQ. Trimming removed 1 base at V and 10 bases at J, with 15 bases between. Sequencing was done on a sample of PBMCs. The chain combines TRBV5-1 with TRBJ2-1; unclear D gene. The sequence came from a girl under 18 in good health and CMV-seropositive. The CDR3: CASSLSFSLGEQFF. The CDR3 region has the DNA TGCGCCAGCAGCTTGTCATTCTCCCTGGGCGAGCAGTTCTTC. Variable domain in full (rest from reference TRBV5-1 and TRBJ2-1): KAGVTQTPRYLIKTRGQQVTLSCSPISGHRSVSWYQQTPGQGLQFLFEYFSETQRNKGNFPGRFSGRQFSNSRSEMNVSTLELGDSALYLCASSLSFSLGEQFFGPGTRLTVL.